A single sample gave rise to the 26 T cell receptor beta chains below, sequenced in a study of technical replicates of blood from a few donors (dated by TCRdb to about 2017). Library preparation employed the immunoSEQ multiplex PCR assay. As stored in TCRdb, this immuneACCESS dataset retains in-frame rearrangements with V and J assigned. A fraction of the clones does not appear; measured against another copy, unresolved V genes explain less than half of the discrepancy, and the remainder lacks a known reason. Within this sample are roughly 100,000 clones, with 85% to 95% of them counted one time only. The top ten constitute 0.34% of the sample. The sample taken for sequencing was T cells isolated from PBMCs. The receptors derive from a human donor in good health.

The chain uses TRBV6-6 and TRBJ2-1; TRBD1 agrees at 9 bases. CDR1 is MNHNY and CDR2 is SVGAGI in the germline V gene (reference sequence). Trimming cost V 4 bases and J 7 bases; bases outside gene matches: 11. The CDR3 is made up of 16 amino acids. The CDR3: CASSWGQGPDINEQFF. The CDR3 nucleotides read TGTGCCAGCAGTTGGGGACAGGGACCGGACATAAATGAGCAGTTCTTC.

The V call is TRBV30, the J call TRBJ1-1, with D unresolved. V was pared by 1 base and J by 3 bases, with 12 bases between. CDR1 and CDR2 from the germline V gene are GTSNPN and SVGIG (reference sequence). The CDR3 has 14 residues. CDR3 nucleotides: TGTGCCTGGAGTGGACTATCCAGGCACACTGAAGCTTTCTTT. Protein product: CAWSGLSRHTEAFF. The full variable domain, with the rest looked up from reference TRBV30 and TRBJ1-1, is SQTIHQWPATLVQPVGSPLSLECTVEGTSNPNLYWYRQAAGRGLQLLFYSVGIGQISSEVPQNLSASRPQDRQFILSSKKLLLSDSGFYLCAWSGLSRHTEAFFGQGTRLTVV.

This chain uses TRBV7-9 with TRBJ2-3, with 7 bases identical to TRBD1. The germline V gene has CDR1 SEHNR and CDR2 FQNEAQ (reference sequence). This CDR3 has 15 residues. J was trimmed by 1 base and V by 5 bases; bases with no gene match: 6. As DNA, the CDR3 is TGTGCCAGCAGCCCTGACAGGGTTGGCACAGATACGCAGTATTTT. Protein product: CASSPDRVGTDTQYF.

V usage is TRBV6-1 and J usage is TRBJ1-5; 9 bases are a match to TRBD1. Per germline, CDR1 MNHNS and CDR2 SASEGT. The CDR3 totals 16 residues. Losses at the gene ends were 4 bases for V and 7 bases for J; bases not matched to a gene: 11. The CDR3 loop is CASSVGRTGGGQPQHF. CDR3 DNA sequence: TGTGCCAGCAGTGTCGGTCGAACAGGGGGCGGGCAGCCCCAGCATTTT.

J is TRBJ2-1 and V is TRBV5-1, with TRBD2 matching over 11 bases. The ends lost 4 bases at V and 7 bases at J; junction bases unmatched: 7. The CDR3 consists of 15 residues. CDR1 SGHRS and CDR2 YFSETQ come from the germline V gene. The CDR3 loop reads CASSPTSGSKNEQFF. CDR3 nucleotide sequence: TGCGCCAGCAGCCCTACTAGCGGGAGTAAGAATGAGCAGTTCTTC.

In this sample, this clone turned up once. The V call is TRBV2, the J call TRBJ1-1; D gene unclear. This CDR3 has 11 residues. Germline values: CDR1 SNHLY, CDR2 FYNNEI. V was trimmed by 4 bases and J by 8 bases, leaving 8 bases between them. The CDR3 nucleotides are TGTGCCAGCAGTGGTCCGGGGGAAGCTTTCTTT. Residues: CASSGPGEAFF.

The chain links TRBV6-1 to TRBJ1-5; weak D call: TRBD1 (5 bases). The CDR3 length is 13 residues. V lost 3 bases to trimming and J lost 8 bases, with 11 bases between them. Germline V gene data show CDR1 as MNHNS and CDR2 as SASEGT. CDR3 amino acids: CASSEGSGEPQHF. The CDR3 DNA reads TGTGCCAGCAGTGAGGGATCGGGGGAGCCCCAGCATTTT.

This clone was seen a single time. The CDR3 reads CASSLSPGGSKNIQYF. CDR3 DNA sequence: TGTGCCAGCAGTTTGTCCCCAGGGGGGAGCAAAAACATTCAGTACTTC. This rearrangement joins TRBV27 to TRBJ2-4; D might be TRBD1 (7 bases). Germline V gene data show CDR1 as MNHEY and CDR2 as SMNVEV (reference sequence). The CDR3 spans 16 residues. Deletions cut 3 bases from V and 3 bases from J, with 15 bases between.

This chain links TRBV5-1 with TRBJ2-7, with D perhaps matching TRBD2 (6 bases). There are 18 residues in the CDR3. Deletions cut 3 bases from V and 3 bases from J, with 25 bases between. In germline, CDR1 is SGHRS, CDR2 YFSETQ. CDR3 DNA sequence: TGCGCCAGCAGCTCCGGGACGCTGATCCGCGGGGTTCACTACGAGCAGTACTTC. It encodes CASSSGTLIRGVHYEQYF. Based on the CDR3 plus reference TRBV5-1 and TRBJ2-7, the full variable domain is KAGVTQTPRYLIKTRGQQVTLSCSPISGHRSVSWYQQTPGQGLQFLFEYFSETQRNKGNFPGRFSGRQFSNSRSEMNVSTLELGDSALYLCASSSGTLIRGVHYEQYFGPGTRLTVT.

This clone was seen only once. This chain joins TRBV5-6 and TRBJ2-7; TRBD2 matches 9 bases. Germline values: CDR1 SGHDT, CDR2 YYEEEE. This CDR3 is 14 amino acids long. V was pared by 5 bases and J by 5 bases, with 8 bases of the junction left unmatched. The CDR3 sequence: CASSFTSGLDEQYF. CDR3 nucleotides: TGTGCCAGCAGTTTCACTAGCGGGTTAGACGAGCAGTACTTC.

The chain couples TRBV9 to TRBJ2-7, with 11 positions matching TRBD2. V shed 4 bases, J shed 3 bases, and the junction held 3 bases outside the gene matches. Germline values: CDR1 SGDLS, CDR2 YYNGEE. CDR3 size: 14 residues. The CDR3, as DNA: TGTGCCAGCAGCCCAGGACTAGCGGGCTACGAGCAGTACTTC. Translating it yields CASSPGLAGYEQYF.

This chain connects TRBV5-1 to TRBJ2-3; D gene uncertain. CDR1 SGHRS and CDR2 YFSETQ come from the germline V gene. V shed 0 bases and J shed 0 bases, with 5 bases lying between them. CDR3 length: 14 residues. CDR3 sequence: CASSLGQSTDTQYF. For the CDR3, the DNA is TGCGCCAGCAGCTTGGGGCAGAGCACAGATACGCAGTATTTT.

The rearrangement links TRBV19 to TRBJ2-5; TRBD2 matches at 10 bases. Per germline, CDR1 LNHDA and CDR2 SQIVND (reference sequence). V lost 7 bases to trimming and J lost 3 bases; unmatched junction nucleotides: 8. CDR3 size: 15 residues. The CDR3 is CASNGLAEGEETQYF. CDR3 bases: TGTGCCAGTAATGGACTAGCGGAGGGGGAAGAGACCCAGTACTTC.

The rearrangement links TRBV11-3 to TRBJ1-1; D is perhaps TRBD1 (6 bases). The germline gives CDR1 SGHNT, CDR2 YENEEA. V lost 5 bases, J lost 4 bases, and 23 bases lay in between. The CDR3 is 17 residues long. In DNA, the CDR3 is TGTGCCAGCAGCGAAAGAGGGGGGGTATCGGTACGCACTGAAGCTTTCTTT. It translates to CASSERGGVSVRTEAFF.

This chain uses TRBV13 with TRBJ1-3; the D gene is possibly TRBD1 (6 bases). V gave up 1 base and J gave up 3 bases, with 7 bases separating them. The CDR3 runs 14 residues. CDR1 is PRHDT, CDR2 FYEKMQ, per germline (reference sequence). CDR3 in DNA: TGTGCCAGCAGCTTAGCAGGGGTTGGAAACACCATATATTTT. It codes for CASSLAGVGNTIYF.

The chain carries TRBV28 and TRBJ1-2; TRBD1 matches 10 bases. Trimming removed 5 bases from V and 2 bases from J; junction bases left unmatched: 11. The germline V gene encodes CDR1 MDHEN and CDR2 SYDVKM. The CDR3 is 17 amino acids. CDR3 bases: TGTGCCAGCAGTCGGCCCCGACAGGGGGCGTTCAACTATGGCTACACCTTC. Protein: CASSRPRQGAFNYGYTF.

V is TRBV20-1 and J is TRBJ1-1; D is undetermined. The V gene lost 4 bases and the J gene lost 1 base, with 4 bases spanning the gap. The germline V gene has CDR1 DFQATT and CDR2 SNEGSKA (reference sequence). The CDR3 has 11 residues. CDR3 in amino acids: CSANRNTEAFF. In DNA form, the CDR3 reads TGCAGTGCTAACAGGAACACTGAAGCTTTCTTT.

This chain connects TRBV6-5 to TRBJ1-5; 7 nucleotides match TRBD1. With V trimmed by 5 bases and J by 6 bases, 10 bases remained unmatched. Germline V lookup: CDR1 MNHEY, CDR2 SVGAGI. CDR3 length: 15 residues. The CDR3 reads CASSPLGQEGQPQHF. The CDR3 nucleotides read TGTGCCAGCAGTCCCTTAGGACAGGAGGGTCAGCCCCAGCATTTT.

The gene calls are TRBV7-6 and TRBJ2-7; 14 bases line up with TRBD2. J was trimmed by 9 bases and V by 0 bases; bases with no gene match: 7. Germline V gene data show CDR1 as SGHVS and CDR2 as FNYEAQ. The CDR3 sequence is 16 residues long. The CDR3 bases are TGTGCCAGCAGCTTAGCGCTCGGGACTAGCGGGAGTCTGCAGTACTTC. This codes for CASSLALGTSGSLQYF.

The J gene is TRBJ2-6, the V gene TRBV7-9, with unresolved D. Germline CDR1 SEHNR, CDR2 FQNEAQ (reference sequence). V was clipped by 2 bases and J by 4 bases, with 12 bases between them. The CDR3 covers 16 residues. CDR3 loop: CASSLQAPSGANVLTF. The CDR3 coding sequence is TGTGCCAGCAGCTTACAGGCCCCCTCCGGGGCCAACGTCCTGACTTTC.

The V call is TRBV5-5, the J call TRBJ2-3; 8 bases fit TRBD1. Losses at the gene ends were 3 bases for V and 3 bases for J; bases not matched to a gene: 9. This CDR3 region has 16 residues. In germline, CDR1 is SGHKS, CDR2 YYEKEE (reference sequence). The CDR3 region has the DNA TGTGCCAGCAGCTCCAATCCGGGACAGGTGACAGATACGCAGTATTTT. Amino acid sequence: CASSSNPGQVTDTQYF. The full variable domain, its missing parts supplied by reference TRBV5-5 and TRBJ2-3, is DAGVTQSPTHLIKTRGQQVTLRCSPISGHKSVSWYQQVLGQGPQFIFQYYEKEERGRGNFPDRFSARQFPNYSSELNVNALLLGDSALYLCASSSNPGQVTDTQYFGPGTRLTVL.

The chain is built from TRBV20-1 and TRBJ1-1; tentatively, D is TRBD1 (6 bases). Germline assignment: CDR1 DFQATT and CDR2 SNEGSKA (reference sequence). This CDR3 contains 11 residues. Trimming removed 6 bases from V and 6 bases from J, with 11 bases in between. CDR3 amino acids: CSATQGAEAFF. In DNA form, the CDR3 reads TGCAGTGCGACACAGGGCGCTGAAGCTTTCTTT.

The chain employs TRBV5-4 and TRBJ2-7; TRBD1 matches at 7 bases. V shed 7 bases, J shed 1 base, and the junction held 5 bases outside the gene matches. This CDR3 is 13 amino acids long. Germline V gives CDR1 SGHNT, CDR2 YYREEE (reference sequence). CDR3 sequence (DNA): TGTGCCAGCCGGGGACAGATGTCCTACGAGCAGTACTTC. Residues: CASRGQMSYEQYF.

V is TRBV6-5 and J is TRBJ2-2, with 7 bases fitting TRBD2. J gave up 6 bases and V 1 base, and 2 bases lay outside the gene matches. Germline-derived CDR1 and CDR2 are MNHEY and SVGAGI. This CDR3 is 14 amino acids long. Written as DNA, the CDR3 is TGTGCCAGCAGTTACTTGGGGGGGGCCGGGGAGCTGTTTTTT. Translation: CASSYLGGAGELFF.

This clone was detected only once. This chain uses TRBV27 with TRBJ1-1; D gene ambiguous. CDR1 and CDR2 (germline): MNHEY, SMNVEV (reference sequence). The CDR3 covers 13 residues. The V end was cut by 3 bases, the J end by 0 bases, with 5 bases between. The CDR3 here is CASSFSLNTEAFF. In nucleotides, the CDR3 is TGTGCCAGCAGTTTCAGTCTGAACACTGAAGCTTTCTTT.

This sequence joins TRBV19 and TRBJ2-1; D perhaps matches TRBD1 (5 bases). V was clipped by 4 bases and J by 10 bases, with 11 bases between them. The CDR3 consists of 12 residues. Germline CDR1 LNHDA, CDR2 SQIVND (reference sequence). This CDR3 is CASSNQGKEQFF. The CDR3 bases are TGTGCCAGTAGTAACCAGGGAAAGGAGCAGTTCTTC.